Below, one TCR beta chain is given with its context. The source of the sample is a study of T cell responses to AZD1222 COVID-19 vaccine. Germline CDR1 and CDR2: LNHDA and SQIVND (reference sequence). The CDR3 totals 12 residues. The data were produced by immunoSEQ multiplex PCR, yet TCRdb's version contains in-frame clones alone and is incomplete. The table has roughly 150,000 clones, about 80% seen once. This receptor was identified in an adult in good health. The rearrangement uses TRBV19 and TRBJ1-2, with D maybe TRBD1 (6 bases). Sequenced here: peripheral blood, sampled on day 0 of AZD1222 vaccination. The CDR3 nucleotides read TGTGTCGCGGGGGGCAGGAACTATGGCTACACCTTC. Its translation: CVAGGRNYGYTF.